This T cell receptor (beta chain) was identified during a study of T-cell reconstitution after alpha-beta-depleted transplantation in children. V was cut by 3 bases and J by 5 bases, with 10 bases left in between. The CDR3 spans 13 residues. Per germline, CDR1 SGHTA and CDR2 FQGNSA. For TCRbeta, the library was prepared with unique molecular identifiers. Using its own MiXCR run on the PCR reads, TCRdb lists one record per CDR3 protein. This table has 450,000 to 600,000 distinct CDR3 sequences, around a third appearing once. This receptor was obtained from a human donor who donated a stem cell graft to a child with aplastic anemia. Sequences were derived from PBMCs from the stem cell graft donor, sampled from the stem cell graft. The chain carries TRBV7-2 and TRBJ1-1, with a weak D call TRBD1 (5 bases). CDR3 sequence: CASSFGRQTEAFF. The CDR3 nucleotides read TGTGCCAGCAGCTTCGGCAGACAGACTGAAGCTTTCTTT.